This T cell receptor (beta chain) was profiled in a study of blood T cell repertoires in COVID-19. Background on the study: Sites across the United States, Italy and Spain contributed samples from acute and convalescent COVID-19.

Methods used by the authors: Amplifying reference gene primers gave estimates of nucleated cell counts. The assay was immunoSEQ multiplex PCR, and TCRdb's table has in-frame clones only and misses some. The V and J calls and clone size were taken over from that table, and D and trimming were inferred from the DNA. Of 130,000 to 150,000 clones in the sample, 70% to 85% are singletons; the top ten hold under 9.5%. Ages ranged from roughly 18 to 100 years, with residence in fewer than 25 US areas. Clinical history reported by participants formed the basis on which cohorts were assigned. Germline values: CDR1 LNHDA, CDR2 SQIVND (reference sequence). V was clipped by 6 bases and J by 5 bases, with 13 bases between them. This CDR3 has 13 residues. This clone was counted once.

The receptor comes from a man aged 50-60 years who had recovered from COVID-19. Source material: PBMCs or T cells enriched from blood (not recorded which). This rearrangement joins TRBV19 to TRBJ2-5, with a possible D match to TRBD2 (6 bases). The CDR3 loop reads CASRDSAGETQYF. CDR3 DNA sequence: TGTGCCAGTAGGGACTCTGCGGGGGAGACCCAGTACTTC. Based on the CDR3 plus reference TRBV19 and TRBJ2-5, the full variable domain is DGGITQSPKYLFRKEGQNVTLSCEQNLNHDAMYWYRQDPGQGLRLIYYSQIVNDFQKGDIAEGYSVSREKKESFPLTVTSAQKNPTAFYLCASRDSAGETQYFGPGTRLLVL.